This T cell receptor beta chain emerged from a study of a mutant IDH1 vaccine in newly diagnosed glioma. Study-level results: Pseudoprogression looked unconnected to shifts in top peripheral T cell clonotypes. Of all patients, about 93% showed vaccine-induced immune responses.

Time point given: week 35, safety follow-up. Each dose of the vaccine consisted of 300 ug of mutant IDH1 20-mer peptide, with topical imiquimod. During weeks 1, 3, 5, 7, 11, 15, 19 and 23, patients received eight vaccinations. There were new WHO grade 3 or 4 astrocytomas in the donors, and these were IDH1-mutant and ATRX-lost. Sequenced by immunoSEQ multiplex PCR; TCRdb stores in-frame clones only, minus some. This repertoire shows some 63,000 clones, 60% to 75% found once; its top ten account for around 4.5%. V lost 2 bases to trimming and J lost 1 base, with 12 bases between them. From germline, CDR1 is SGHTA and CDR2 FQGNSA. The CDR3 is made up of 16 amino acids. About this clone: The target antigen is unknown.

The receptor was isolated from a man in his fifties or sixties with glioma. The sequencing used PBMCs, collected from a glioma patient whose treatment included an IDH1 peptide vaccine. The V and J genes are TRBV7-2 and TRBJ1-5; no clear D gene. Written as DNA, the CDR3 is TGTGCCAGCAGCTTACTGGCCAGAAGGAGCAATCAGCCCCAGCATTTT. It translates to CASSLLARRSNQPQHF.